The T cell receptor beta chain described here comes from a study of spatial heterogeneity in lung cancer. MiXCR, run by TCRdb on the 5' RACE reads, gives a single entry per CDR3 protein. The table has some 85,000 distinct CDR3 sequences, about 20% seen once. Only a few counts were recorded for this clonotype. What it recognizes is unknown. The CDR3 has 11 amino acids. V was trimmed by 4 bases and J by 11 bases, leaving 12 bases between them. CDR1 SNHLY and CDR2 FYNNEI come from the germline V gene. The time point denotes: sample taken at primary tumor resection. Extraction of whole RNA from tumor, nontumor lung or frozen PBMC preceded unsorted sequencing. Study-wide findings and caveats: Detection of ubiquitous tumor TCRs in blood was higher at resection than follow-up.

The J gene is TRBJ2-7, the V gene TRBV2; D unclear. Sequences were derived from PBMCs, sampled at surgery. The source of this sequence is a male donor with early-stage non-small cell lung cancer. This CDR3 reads CASSAPGDEYF. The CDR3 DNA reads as TGTGCCAGCAGTGCACCGGGCGACGAGTACTTC.